The 29 T cell receptor beta chains given below trace back to one sample, sequenced in a study of cytomegalovirus exposure and HLA in healthy donors. With 60 Vbeta and 13 Jbeta primers, the PCR was carried out. Assay used: immunoSEQ multiplex PCR; TCRdb lists only in-frame clones, some missing. The repertoire holds 96,000 or so clones, with 60% to 75% as singletons. Sequencing was carried out using PBMCs. All receptors derive from a female donor in good health and CMV-seropositive.

The genes are TRBV4-1 and TRBJ1-2; D is unclear. The CDR3 length is 14 residues. The ends were cut back, 4 bases at V and 7 bases at J, with 16 bases in the middle. Germline V gene data show CDR1 as MGHRA and CDR2 as YSYEKL. The CDR3 nucleotides read TGCGCCAGCAGCCCAAGATCGGGATTAGGTGGCTACACCTTC. Its protein product is CASSPRSGLGGYTF.

This chain connects TRBV19 to TRBJ1-1; no clear D. The CDR3 runs 13 residues. The germline V and J ends were trimmed by 7 bases and 5 bases, with 14 bases remaining between them. Germline V gives CDR1 LNHDA, CDR2 SQIVND (reference sequence). In nucleotides, the CDR3 is TGTGCCAGTACCCCTCTCTCGGGGACTGAAGCTTTCTTT. It specifies CASTPLSGTEAFF.

Only a few counts were recorded for this clone. CDR3 sequence reads: CASSLDYSYSNQPQHF. In nucleotides, the CDR3 is TGTGCCAGCAGCTTAGATTACAGCTATAGCAATCAGCCCCAGCATTTT. The chain is built from TRBV7-2 and TRBJ1-5; D remains unclear. Between the trimmed V and J ends, which lost 1 base and 0 bases, there was a span of 10 bases. The CDR3 is 16 residues long. CDR1 is SGHTA, CDR2 FQGNSA, per germline.

The chain is built from TRBV7-2 and TRBJ1-1; 8 bases match TRBD1. Germline CDR1 reads SGHTA; CDR2 reads FQGNSA. J lost 5 bases, V lost 6 bases, and 8 bases had no gene match. The CDR3 runs to 14 residues. The CDR3 DNA reads as TGTGCCAGCAGTCTAAATTACAGGGGGACTGAAGCTTTCTTT. It specifies CASSLNYRGTEAFF. Full variable domain (remainder filled in from reference TRBV7-2 and TRBJ1-1): GAGVSQSPSNKVTEKGKDVELRCDPISGHTALYWYRQSLGQGLEFLIYFQGNSAPDKSGLPSDRFSAERTGGSVSTLTIQRTQQEDSAVYLCASSLNYRGTEAFFGQGTRLTVV.

V gene TRBV10-3 combines with J gene TRBJ1-6, with 7 positions matching TRBD1. This CDR3 region has 13 residues. With V trimmed by 10 bases and J by 4 bases, 4 bases remained unmatched. Germline loops: CDR1 ENHRY, CDR2 SYGVKD. The CDR3 sequence: CATWDSYNSPLHF. In DNA form, the CDR3 reads TGTGCCACATGGGACAGTTATAATTCACCCCTCCACTTT.

V and J are TRBV6-5 and TRBJ2-1, with 10 bases that match TRBD2. The V segment lost 2 bases and the J segment 6 bases; nucleotides outside the gene matches: 4. From germline, CDR1 is MNHEY and CDR2 SVGAGI. This CDR3 has 15 amino acids. In DNA, the CDR3 is TGTGCCAGCAGTTACACTAGCGGGAAGTTCAATGAGCAGTTCTTC. This translates into CASSYTSGKFNEQFF.

This clone occurred a few times. The chain uses TRBV28 and TRBJ1-5; 9 positions agree with TRBD1. This CDR3 is 15 amino acids long. V trimming: 3 bases; J trimming: 6 bases; junction bases outside the gene matches: 6. Germline V gene data show CDR1 as MDHEN and CDR2 as SYDVKM. This CDR3 reads CASSFPGQGVQPQHF. The CDR3 region has the DNA TGTGCCAGCAGTTTTCCGGGACAGGGCGTTCAGCCCCAGCATTTT.

The J gene is TRBJ2-6, the V gene TRBV7-2, with D perhaps matching TRBD1 (5 bases). Per germline, CDR1 SGHTA and CDR2 FQGNSA. The V end lost 1 base, the J end lost 2 bases, and 9 bases lay between the germline ends. This CDR3 is built from 16 residues. CDR3 sequence: CASSLEGFPGANVLTF. The CDR3 DNA sequence: TGTGCCAGCAGCTTAGAGGGGTTCCCTGGGGCCAACGTCCTGACTTTC. Together with reference TRBV7-2 and TRBJ2-6, the CDR3 gives the full variable domain: GAGVSQSPSNKVTEKGKDVELRCDPISGHTALYWYRQSLGQGLEFLIYFQGNSAPDKSGLPSDRFSAERTGGSVSTLTIQRTQQEDSAVYLCASSLEGFPGANVLTFGAGSRLTVL.

This sequence joins TRBV7-9 and TRBJ1-2, with no clear D. The CDR3 spans 15 residues. Trimming left V 3 bases short and J 4 bases short, with 15 bases between. Germline CDR1 SEHNR, CDR2 FQNEAQ (reference sequence). CDR3 in DNA: TGTGCCAGCAGCTTCGGGCTGGGAGGGAGCTATGGCTACACCTTC. It translates to CASSFGLGGSYGYTF.

The J gene is TRBJ1-5, the V gene TRBV4-2, with 7 positions matching TRBD1. Germline loops: CDR1 LGHNA, CDR2 YNFKEQ. The CDR3 has 15 amino acids. Trimming cost V 1 base and J 5 bases; bases outside gene matches: 5. The CDR3 sequence is CASSQGLGQHQPQHF. The CDR3 bases are TGTGCCAGCAGCCAAGGATTGGGACAGCATCAGCCCCAGCATTTT.

This clone was counted a few times. The chain carries TRBV30 and TRBJ1-1; 11 bases are a match to TRBD1. Looked up from germline, CDR1 is GTSNPN and CDR2 is SVGIG (reference sequence). V was pared by 0 bases and J by 1 base, with 4 bases of the junction left unmatched. The CDR3 runs 16 residues. DNA for the CDR3: TGTGCCTGGAGTGTTTTCGGGACAGGGGGGAACACTGAAGCTTTCTTT. It specifies CAWSVFGTGGNTEAFF.

The CDR3 DNA sequence: TGCGCCAGCAGCCGAACAGGGTTGAATGAGCAGTTCTTC. Translated: CASSRTGLNEQFF. The J gene is TRBJ2-1, the V gene TRBV4-3; D may be TRBD1 (6 bases). The CDR3 loop spans 13 amino acids. V was cut by 4 bases and J by 7 bases, with 11 bases left in between. In germline, CDR1 is LGHNA, CDR2 YSLEER.

The V gene is TRBV6-5, the J gene TRBJ2-5, with 11 positions matching TRBD2. The CDR3 loop spans 15 amino acids. The V gene end was trimmed by 9 bases and the J gene end by 1 base; junction bases not matched to a gene: 7. Germline CDR1 reads MNHEY; CDR2 reads SVGAGI. This CDR3 reads CASSMTSGTQETQYF. The DNA of the CDR3 is TGTGCCAGTTCGATGACTAGCGGGACCCAAGAGACCCAGTACTTC.

This chain links TRBV9 with TRBJ1-2; tentatively, D is TRBD1 (5 bases). CDR3 size: 14 residues. Germline CDR1 is SGDLS and CDR2 is YYNGEE. Trimming cost V 3 bases and J 2 bases, with 11 bases left between them. CDR3 nucleotides: TGTGCCAGCAGCGCAGGGTTTACCAACTATGGCTACACCTTC. Translated, it gives CASSAGFTNYGYTF.

This clone was counted a single time. The chain employs TRBV4-1 and TRBJ2-5; D is unclear. Trimming removed 0 bases at V and 2 bases at J, with 10 bases between. Germline CDR1 reads MGHRA; CDR2 reads YSYEKL. CDR3 length equals 15 residues. CDR3 in DNA: TGCGCCAGCAGCCAAGATAGGCAGGTACAAGAGACCCAGTACTTC. Amino acids: CASSQDRQVQETQYF.

This sequence joins TRBV30 and TRBJ2-7; possible D gene TRBD1, 6 bases. This CDR3 comprises 10 residues. Trimming shortened V by 8 bases and J by 6 bases, and 11 bases separated the two germline ends. CDR1 is GTSNPN, CDR2 SVGIG, per germline (reference sequence). CDR3 loop: CAGGGFEQYF. The CDR3 coding sequence is TGTGCCGGGGGCGGCTTCGAGCAGTACTTC. Full variable domain (remainder filled in from reference TRBV30 and TRBJ2-7): SQTIHQWPATLVQPVGSPLSLECTVEGTSNPNLYWYRQAAGRGLQLLFYSVGIGQISSEVPQNLSASRPQDRQFILSSKKLLLSDSGFYLCAGGGFEQYFGPGTRLTVT.

V gene TRBV28 combines with J gene TRBJ1-2; no definite D call. Trimming cost V 1 base and J 1 base, with 7 bases left between them. CDR3 length: 14 amino acids. Germline CDR1 is MDHEN and CDR2 is SYDVKM. CDR3 nucleotide sequence: TGTGCCAGCAGTTTATCGGCGGGTAACTATGGCTACACCTTC. It translates to CASSLSAGNYGYTF.

In its sample, this clone was seen once. V usage is TRBV7-8 and J usage is TRBJ2-5, with 7 positions matching TRBD1. J was trimmed by 5 bases and V by 3 bases; bases with no gene match: 12. The CDR3 is made up of 16 amino acids. Germline V CDR1 and CDR2: SGHVS, FQNEAQ. The CDR3 region has the DNA TGTGCCAGCAGCTTCTCAAGGGGGCTTCCTAGGGAGACCCAGTACTTC. Its translation: CASSFSRGLPRETQYF.

The chain couples TRBV7-9 to TRBJ2-7; 8 positions match TRBD1. The V segment lost 4 bases and the J segment 2 bases; nucleotides outside the gene matches: 1. The CDR3 has 13 residues. Germline V CDR1 and CDR2: SEHNR, FQNEAQ (reference sequence). This CDR3 reads CASSSRGPYEQYF. Written as DNA, the CDR3 is TGTGCCAGCAGCTCCAGGGGGCCCTACGAGCAGTACTTC.

The chain combines TRBV7-2 with TRBJ2-7; D not resolved. The CDR3 loop spans 15 amino acids. Germline CDR1 reads SGHTA; CDR2 reads FQGNSA. The V and J ends lost 1 base and 2 bases respectively, with 12 bases between them. The CDR3 bases are TGTGCCAGCAGCTTAGGATGGCAGTTTGCCTACGAGCAGTACTTC. Amino acid sequence: CASSLGWQFAYEQYF.

The rearrangement links TRBV29-1 to TRBJ2-3; D possibly corresponds to TRBD1 (6 bases). Germline lookup yields CDR1 SQVTM and CDR2 ANQGSEA. The length of the CDR3 is 13 residues. V was cut by 2 bases and J by 0 bases, with 6 bases left in between. CDR3 sequence (DNA): TGCAGCGTTGAAACAGGGAGCACAGATACGCAGTATTTT. Amino acids: CSVETGSTDTQYF.

This clone came up a few times. The rearrangement links TRBV6-5 to TRBJ2-4; D possibly corresponds to TRBD2 (6 bases). With 4 bases removed from V and 6 bases from J, the gap between germline ends came to 13 bases. Germline values: CDR1 MNHEY, CDR2 SVGAGI. This CDR3 contains 14 residues. In DNA, the CDR3 is TGTGCCAGCAGTTCGGGGGAGAAGGGAAACATTCAGTACTTC. Translation gives CASSSGEKGNIQYF.

The gene calls are TRBV6-5 and TRBJ1-1, with TRBD1 matching 7 bases. Germline CDR1 and CDR2: MNHEY and SVGAGI. Trimming took 0 bases from V and 2 from J; bases not matched to a gene: 3. The CDR3 covers 15 residues. The DNA for the CDR3 is TGTGCCAGCAGTTACTCCTGGACAGGCAACACTGAAGCTTTCTTT. It is translated as CASSYSWTGNTEAFF.

This rearrangement joins TRBV4-3 to TRBJ2-1; TRBD2 matches at 7 bases. Per germline, CDR1 LGHNA and CDR2 YSLEER. The CDR3 runs to 15 residues. Losses at the gene ends were 4 bases for V and 2 bases for J; bases not matched to a gene: 5. This CDR3 reads CASSRQRGAYNEQFF. The CDR3 DNA reads as TGCGCCAGCAGCCGGCAGCGGGGCGCCTACAATGAGCAGTTCTTC.

The gene calls are TRBV2 and TRBJ2-3, with D possibly being TRBD1 (6 bases). V lost 4 bases, J lost 1 base, and 6 bases lay in between. The CDR3 is 13 residues long. CDR1 and CDR2 from the germline V gene are SNHLY and FYNNEI. In DNA form, the CDR3 reads TGTGCCAGCAGTGGACAGGGCACAGATACGCAGTATTTT. Its protein is CASSGQGTDTQYF.

The V gene is TRBV5-4, the J gene TRBJ2-5, with D uncertain. V gave up 0 bases and J gave up 7 bases, with 10 bases separating them. Germline loops: CDR1 SGHNT, CDR2 YYREEE (reference sequence). The CDR3 runs 13 residues. The CDR3 spells CASSLEAVGTQYF. The CDR3 DNA sequence: TGTGCCAGCAGCTTGGAGGCGGTCGGGACCCAGTACTTC.

The chain carries TRBV29-1 and TRBJ2-3, with 7 bases fitting TRBD1. Trimming removed 4 bases from V and 3 bases from J; junction bases left unmatched: 1. CDR1 is SQVTM, CDR2 ANQGSEA, per germline. The CDR3 is 12 amino acids. CDR3 amino acids: CSVVGQTDTQYF. CDR3 in DNA: TGCAGCGTTGTGGGACAGACAGATACGCAGTATTTT.

The rearrangement joins TRBV4-3 to TRBJ2-2; D possibly corresponds to TRBD1 (6 bases). V was pared by 4 bases and J by 1 base, with 13 bases between. CDR1 LGHNA and CDR2 YSLEER come from the germline V gene. This CDR3 has 16 amino acids. CDR3 DNA: TGCGCCAGCAGCCCAGGTCACAGGGTGAACACCGGGGAGCTGTTTTTT. It codes for CASSPGHRVNTGELFF.

The chain is built from TRBV6-1 and TRBJ2-2; possibly TRBD1 for D (6 bases). Trimming took 10 bases from V and 2 from J, leaving 11 bases between them. CDR3 length: 13 amino acids. CDR1 is MNHNS, CDR2 SASEGT, per germline. The CDR3 loop reads CATTDSNTGELFF. CDR3 nucleotides: TGTGCCACCACGGACAGCAACACCGGGGAGCTGTTTTTT.